Below are 13 T cell receptor beta chains sequenced from a single sample in a study of human T cells and chemical hapten exposure. The time point: patch test 2, 6 weeks after DPC sensitization. Noted treatment: therapeutic diphenylcyclopropenone sensitization with weekly scalp DPC. TCRdb itself ran the RACE reads through MiXCR, one entry per CDR3 protein. The sample has about 50,000 distinct CDR3 sequences; around 9.5% are singletons. The source was whole blood, collected in connection with sensitization to the hapten diphenylcyclopropenone (DPC). These receptors originate from a woman aged 45-65 years with alopecia areata. Some clones in this sample may be carry-over from other donors' samples.

This clonotype was detected many times. For the CDR3, the DNA is TGTGCCAGCAGCCGCCTGCAAAACTCAAGGCGGTCACCCCTCCACTTT. Translated, it gives CASSRLQNSRRSPLHF. This chain uses TRBV7-9 with TRBJ1-6; D gene uncertain. With 5 bases removed from V and 10 bases from J, the gap between germline ends came to 21 bases. Germline V CDR1 and CDR2: SEHNR, FQNEAQ (reference sequence). The CDR3 contains 16 residues.

This clonotype was counted between two and nine times. This chain connects TRBV19 to TRBJ1-2; D is possibly TRBD1 (5 bases). The CDR3 has 12 residues. V lost 9 bases and J 2 bases, leaving 10 bases between the germline ends. Germline loops: CDR1 LNHDA, CDR2 SQIVND (reference sequence). CDR3 sequence reads: CASSWGNYGYTF. CDR3 DNA sequence: TGTGCCAGCTCGTGGGGGAACTATGGCTACACCTTC.

This clonotype was detected only a few times. The chain carries TRBV19 and TRBJ2-1; no reliable D call. Trimming stripped 2 bases from V and 2 bases from J, with 13 bases between. The germline V gene encodes CDR1 LNHDA and CDR2 SQIVND (reference sequence). The CDR3 has 16 amino acids. CDR3 amino acids: CASSIMFRAPYNEQFF. CDR3 in DNA: TGTGCCAGTAGTATAATGTTCCGAGCCCCCTACAATGAGCAGTTCTTC.

This clonotype was seen more than once but under ten times. CDR3 amino acids: CASSLLSGGETQYF. The CDR3 coding sequence is TGTGCCAGCAGCTTGCTGTCGGGCGGGGAGACCCAGTACTTC. The chain links TRBV7-9 to TRBJ2-5; D is possibly TRBD2 (5 bases). This CDR3 is built from 14 residues. The germline CDR1 and CDR2 sequences are SEHNR and FQNEAQ (reference sequence). V was shortened by 3 bases and J by 5 bases, with 13 bases between the two germline ends.

V usage is TRBV18 and J usage is TRBJ1-1; a possible D gene is TRBD1 (5 bases). This CDR3 contains 16 residues. Trimming left V 0 bases short and J 4 bases short, with 15 bases between. Germline V gene sequence: CDR1 KGHSH, CDR2 LQKENI. This chain's CDR3 is CASSPPHGAQATEAFF. CDR3 nucleotide sequence: TGTGCCAGCTCACCACCACACGGGGCTCAGGCCACTGAAGCTTTCTTT. Combining the CDR3 with reference TRBV18 and TRBJ1-1 gives the whole variable domain NAGVMQNPRHLVRRRGQEARLRCSPMKGHSHVYWYRQLPEEGLKFMVYLQKENIIDESGMPKERFSAEFPKEGPSILRIQQVVRGDSAAYFCASSPPHGAQATEAFFGQGTRLTVV.

CDR3: CSARDPLTDTQYF. The DNA for the CDR3 is TGCAGTGCTAGAGATCCCCTCACAGATACGCAGTATTTT. This chain uses TRBV20-1 with TRBJ2-3, with D hard to call. This CDR3 comprises 13 residues. CDR1 DFQATT and CDR2 SNEGSKA come from the germline V gene (reference sequence). With 0 bases removed from V and 2 bases from J, the gap between germline ends came to 6 bases.

The chain carries TRBV7-2 and TRBJ2-2; the match to TRBD1 covers 7 bases. CDR1 and CDR2 (germline): SGHTA, FQGNSA. V shed 5 bases and J 7 bases; nucleotides not matched to a gene: 4. The CDR3 consists of 13 residues. The CDR3 loop reads CASSPTGDGELFF. The DNA of the CDR3 is TGTGCCAGCAGCCCCACAGGGGACGGGGAGCTGTTTTTT.

This clonotype was detected a few times. The chain is built from TRBV7-8 and TRBJ2-1; D is perhaps TRBD1 or TRBD2 (5 bases each). The CDR3 sequence is 16 residues long. V was trimmed by 4 bases and J by 0 bases, leaving 13 bases between them. Germline values: CDR1 SGHVS, CDR2 FQNEAQ. The DNA for the CDR3 is TGTGCCAGCAGCTCCGTTACGGGGCGCTCCTACAATGAGCAGTTCTTC. Amino acid sequence: CASSSVTGRSYNEQFF.

This clonotype was detected ten times or more. This chain connects TRBV19 to TRBJ1-2; D is perhaps TRBD1 (5 bases). V shed 0 bases and J shed 2 bases, with 7 bases lying between them. The CDR3 is 14 amino acids. Germline V CDR1 and CDR2: LNHDA, SQIVND (reference sequence). CDR3 sequence reads: CASSIEGRNYGYTF. In nucleotides, the CDR3 is TGTGCCAGTAGTATAGAGGGACGAAACTATGGCTACACCTTC. The full variable domain, completed using reference TRBV19 and TRBJ1-2, is DGGITQSPKYLFRKEGQNVTLSCEQNLNHDAMYWYRQDPGQGLRLIYYSQIVNDFQKGDIAEGYSVSREKKESFPLTVTSAQKNPTAFYLCASSIEGRNYGYTFGSGTRLTVV.

This clonotype was detected a few times. The chain recombines TRBV18 with TRBJ1-1; D remains ambiguous. This CDR3 spans 16 amino acids. The germline V gene has CDR1 KGHSH and CDR2 LQKENI. Trimming removed 0 bases at V and 0 bases at J, with 11 bases between. CDR3 nucleotide sequence: TGTGCCAGCTCACCACCGTACAGCCGCTTGAACACTGAAGCTTTCTTT. It codes for CASSPPYSRLNTEAFF.

The chain recombines TRBV28 with TRBJ2-3, with TRBD1 matching 7 bases. This CDR3 region has 15 residues. CDR1 MDHEN and CDR2 SYDVKM come from the germline V gene. The V and J ends lost 6 bases and 2 bases, in that order; junction bases with no gene match: 8. CDR3 bases: TGTGCCAGCAGCCCGACAGGGCTTAACACAGATACGCAGTATTTT. Translation gives CASSPTGLNTDTQYF. Looking up the rest from reference TRBV28 and TRBJ2-3 gives the full variable domain: DVKVTQSSRYLVKRTGEKVFLECVQDMDHENMFWYRQDPGLGLRLIYFSYDVKMKEKGDIPEGYSVSREKKERFSLILESASTNQTSMYLCASSPTGLNTDTQYFGPGTRLTVL.

This clonotype was counted at least ten times. This chain links TRBV20-1 with TRBJ1-2, with unresolved D. V shed 1 base and J shed 4 bases, with 10 bases lying between them. The CDR3 covers 13 residues. CDR1 and CDR2 (germline): DFQATT, SNEGSKA (reference sequence). The CDR3: CSARVPVGYGYTF. DNA of the CDR3: TGCAGTGCTAGAGTGCCGGTAGGCTATGGCTACACCTTC.

V gene TRBV6-6 combines with J gene TRBJ2-2, with 9 bases identical to TRBD2. The CDR3 covers 15 residues. The V and J ends lost 7 bases and 9 bases, in that order; junction bases with no gene match: 12. Germline lookup yields CDR1 MNHNY and CDR2 SVGAGI (reference sequence). The CDR3: CASIGGTSRTRELFF. The CDR3 nucleotides read TGTGCCAGCATAGGGGGGACTAGCAGGACCAGGGAGCTGTTTTTT.